One and the same sample provided the 18 T cell receptor beta chains below, sequenced in a study of CD8+ T cells in alopecia areata (dated by TCRdb to 2016 to 2019). The protocol used for the library was the immunoSEQ multiplex PCR assay. To provide template for TCR sequencing, every sample had RNA extracted and reverse transcribed into cDNA. TCRdb obtained this table from immuneACCESS and retained in-frame rearrangements with V and J assigned. These tables miss some clones; where compared with another copy, unresolved V genes account for less than half of the shortfall, and the remainder is unexplained. The sample records about 120,000 clones, about 61% of which are singletons. 2.8% of the sample comes from the top ten. The sample comprised CD4+ T cells sorted from blood. Every receptor here comes from a human donor in good health.

The V gene is TRBV29-1, the J gene TRBJ1-1, with unresolved D. This CDR3 has 11 residues. The germline V gene has CDR1 SQVTM and CDR2 ANQGSEA. Trimming pared 3 bases from V and 6 bases from J, leaving 8 bases between. CDR3 region: CSVEEGSEAFF. Written as DNA, the CDR3 is TGCAGCGTTGAGGAGGGATCTGAAGCTTTCTTT.

The chain is built from TRBV6-5 and TRBJ2-5, with TRBD1 as a possible D gene (6 bases). The ends were cut back, 6 bases at V and 5 bases at J, with 16 bases in the middle. The CDR3 is 14 amino acids. CDR1 and CDR2 from the germline V gene are MNHEY and SVGAGI. The CDR3 sequence is CASSLPGGGETQYF. CDR3 in DNA: TGTGCCAGCAGCCTCCCTGGGGGCGGGGAGACCCAGTACTTC.

This clone was found a few times. This chain connects TRBV28 to TRBJ2-5; possibly TRBD1 for D (6 bases). The V gene's germline CDR1 is MDHEN and CDR2 SYDVKM. The ends were cut back, 8 bases at V and 2 bases at J, with 9 bases in the middle. CDR3 size: 12 residues. The CDR3 region has the DNA TGTGCCAGCTGGGACAAGCAAGAGACCCAGTACTTC. Translating gives CASWDKQETQYF.

This clone has only a few counts. CDR3 sequence reads: CAWGTGGNSNEQFF. In DNA form, the CDR3 reads TGTGCCTGGGGGACAGGGGGAAATTCCAATGAGCAGTTCTTC. The V and J genes are TRBV30 and TRBJ2-1, with 11 positions matching TRBD1. The CDR3 covers 14 residues. Germline V CDR1 and CDR2: GTSNPN, SVGIG (reference sequence). The J segment lost 6 bases and the V segment lost 5 bases, leaving 6 bases of the junction unmatched.

CDR3 residues: CASSPPGQASYEQYF. The CDR3 bases are TGCGCCAGCAGTCCTCCGGGACAGGCCTCCTACGAGCAGTACTTC. The chain recombines TRBV23-1 with TRBJ2-7, with 8 bases identical to TRBD1. TRBV23-1 is marked as an open reading frame, function uncertain. The V segment lost 4 bases and the J segment 0 bases; nucleotides outside the gene matches: 5. The CDR3 is made up of 15 amino acids.

The V call is TRBV25-1, the J call TRBJ2-5, with 7 bases lining up with TRBD1. CDR1 is MGHDK and CDR2 is SYGVNS in the germline V gene. The CDR3 runs to 14 residues. V shed 3 bases, J shed 2 bases, and the junction held 3 bases outside the gene matches. CDR3 sequence (DNA): TGTGCCAGCAGTGACCCGGGACAGCAAGAGACCCAGTACTTC. Residues: CASSDPGQQETQYF.

This clone occurred once. The CDR3 here is CASGHADKGGYTF. The CDR3 coding sequence is TGTGCTAGTGGCCACGCGGACAAGGGGGGCTACACCTTC. This rearrangement joins TRBV12-5 to TRBJ1-2; maybe TRBD1 (5 bases). Deletions cut 6 bases from V and 8 bases from J, with 16 bases between. This CDR3 is 13 amino acids long. The V gene's germline CDR1 is LGHNT and CDR2 FRNRAP.

The chain has TRBV6-6 and TRBJ2-1; D may be TRBD2 (7 bases). Trimming shortened V by 8 bases and J by 9 bases, and 11 bases separated the two germline ends. Germline loops: CDR1 MNHNY, CDR2 SVGAGI (reference sequence). This CDR3 is 11 amino acids long. The CDR3 DNA reads as TGTGCCAGCGGGGGGGCAGGTGAGCAGTTCTTC. It translates to CASGGAGEQFF.

This clone was seen a single time. The chain has TRBV29-1 and TRBJ2-3; TRBD1 aligns across 7 bases. The CDR3 consists of 16 residues. CDR1 and CDR2 (germline): SQVTM, ANQGSEA. V lost 6 bases and J lost 3; bases outside the gene matches: 15. The CDR3 DNA is TGCAGCGTACCGGGACAGTTGTTACGGCTGACAGATACGCAGTATTTT. As protein: CSVPGQLLRLTDTQYF.

In its sample, this clone is medium-sized. The chain joins TRBV18 to TRBJ1-1, with no clear D. The CDR3 spans 15 residues. Trimming removed 2 bases at V and 4 bases at J, with 14 bases between. Germline lookup yields CDR1 KGHSH and CDR2 LQKENI. For the CDR3, the DNA is TGTGCCAGCTCACCAGGATATGGGGTGGGCACTGAAGCTTTCTTT. Amino acid sequence: CASSPGYGVGTEAFF. Combining the CDR3 with reference TRBV18 and TRBJ1-1 gives the whole variable domain NAGVMQNPRHLVRRRGQEARLRCSPMKGHSHVYWYRQLPEEGLKFMVYLQKENIIDESGMPKERFSAEFPKEGPSILRIQQVVRGDSAAYFCASSPGYGVGTEAFFGQGTRLTVV.

This clone occurred a few times. The chain recombines TRBV30 with TRBJ1-1, with D maybe TRBD1 (6 bases). The CDR3 runs to 12 residues. Germline values: CDR1 GTSNPN, CDR2 SVGIG (reference sequence). Trimming stripped 4 bases from V and 1 base from J, with 7 bases between. CDR3 in DNA: TGTGCCTGGACCAGGGGGAACACTGAAGCTTTCTTT. This codes for CAWTRGNTEAFF.

This rearrangement joins TRBV6-5 to TRBJ2-5; D not certain. The V gene's germline CDR1 is MNHEY and CDR2 SVGAGI. CDR3 length: 14 residues. The ends were cut back, 4 bases at V and 4 bases at J, with 13 bases in the middle. CDR3: CASSSSGYLETQYF. For the CDR3, the DNA is TGTGCCAGCAGTTCCTCTGGGTACCTAGAGACCCAGTACTTC.

This rearrangement joins TRBV2 to TRBJ1-3, with D unclear. This CDR3 has 13 amino acids. Germline loops: CDR1 SNHLY, CDR2 FYNNEI. V was clipped by 8 bases and J by 0 bases, with 8 bases between them. For the CDR3, the DNA is TGTGCCAGCTGCGCGAGCTCTGGAAACACCATATATTTT. Translating it yields CASCASSGNTIYF.

The rearrangement uses TRBV2 and TRBJ1-5; D unresolved. The V gene's germline CDR1 is SNHLY and CDR2 FYNNEI. The CDR3 runs 13 residues. V was trimmed by 2 bases and J by 4 bases, leaving 6 bases between them. CDR3 region: CASSEWENQPQHF. The CDR3 DNA follows: TGTGCCAGCAGTGAATGGGAGAATCAGCCCCAGCATTTT.

This chain uses TRBV7-9 with TRBJ2-5; TRBD1 matches 9 bases. Germline CDR1 and CDR2: SEHNR and FQNEAQ (reference sequence). This CDR3 is 16 amino acids long. V lost 0 bases and J lost 7; bases outside the gene matches: 9. In DNA, the CDR3 is TGTGCCAGCAGCTTAGCCCCACGGGACAGGGTGGGGACCCAGTACTTC. Translation gives CASSLAPRDRVGTQYF.

The rearrangement links TRBV6-5 to TRBJ1-2; TRBD1 matches at 7 bases. Germline V CDR1 and CDR2: MNHEY, SVGAGI. After removal of 6 bases from V and 5 bases from J, the junction contained 9 bases not matched to a gene. The CDR3 has 14 residues. The CDR3 DNA follows: TGTGCCAGCAGCCTTCGACAGGGAGGGTATGGCTACACCTTC. Translating gives CASSLRQGGYGYTF.

The rearrangement joins TRBV11-2 to TRBJ2-3; D not resolved. The germline V and J ends were trimmed by 5 bases and 1 base, with 7 bases remaining between them. CDR3 length: 13 residues. Per germline, CDR1 SGHAT and CDR2 FQNNGV. Here the CDR3 DNA reads TGTGCCAGCAGCCTCGCAGGCACAGATACGCAGTATTTT. This codes for CASSLAGTDTQYF.

The chain couples TRBV2 to TRBJ2-3; D call uncertain. This CDR3 region has 13 residues. Per germline, CDR1 SNHLY and CDR2 FYNNEI. The V gene lost 4 bases and the J gene lost 2 bases, with 7 bases spanning the gap. The CDR3 coding sequence is TGTGCCAGCAGTGTGATTTCCACAGATACGCAGTATTTT. It specifies CASSVISTDTQYF.